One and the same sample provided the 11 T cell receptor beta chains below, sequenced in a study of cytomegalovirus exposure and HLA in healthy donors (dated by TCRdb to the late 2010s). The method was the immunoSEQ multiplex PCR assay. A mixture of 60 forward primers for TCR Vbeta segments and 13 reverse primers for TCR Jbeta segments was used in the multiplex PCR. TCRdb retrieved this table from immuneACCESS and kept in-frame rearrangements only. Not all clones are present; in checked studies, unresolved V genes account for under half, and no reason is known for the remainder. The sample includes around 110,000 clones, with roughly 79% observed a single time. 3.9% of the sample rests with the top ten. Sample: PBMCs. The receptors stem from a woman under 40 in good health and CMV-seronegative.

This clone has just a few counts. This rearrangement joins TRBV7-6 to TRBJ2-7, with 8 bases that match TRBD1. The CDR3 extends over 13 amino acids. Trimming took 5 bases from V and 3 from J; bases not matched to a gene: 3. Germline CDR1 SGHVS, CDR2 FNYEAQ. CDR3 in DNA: TGTGCCAGCAGCCCGGGACAGGTCTACGAGCAGTACTTC. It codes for CASSPGQVYEQYF.

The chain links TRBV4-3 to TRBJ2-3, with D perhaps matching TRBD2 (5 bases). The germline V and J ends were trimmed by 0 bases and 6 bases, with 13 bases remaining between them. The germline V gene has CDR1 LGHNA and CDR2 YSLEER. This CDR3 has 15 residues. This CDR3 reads CASSQDMDSGDTQYF. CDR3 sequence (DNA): TGCGCCAGCAGCCAAGATATGGACTCCGGGGATACGCAGTATTTT.

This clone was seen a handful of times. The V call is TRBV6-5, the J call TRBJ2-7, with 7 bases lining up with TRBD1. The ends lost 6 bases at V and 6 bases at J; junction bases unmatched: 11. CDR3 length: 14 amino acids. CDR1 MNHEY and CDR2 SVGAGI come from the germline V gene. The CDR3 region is CASRGQSFYSEQYF. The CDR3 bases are TGTGCCAGCAGGGGACAGTCGTTCTACTCCGAGCAGTACTTC.

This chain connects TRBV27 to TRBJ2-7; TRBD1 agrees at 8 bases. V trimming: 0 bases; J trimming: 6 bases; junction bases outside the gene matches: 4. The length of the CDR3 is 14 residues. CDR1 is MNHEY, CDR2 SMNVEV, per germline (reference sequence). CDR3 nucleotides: TGTGCCAGCAGTTTATCGCAGGGGGCGGGCGAGCAGTACTTC. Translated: CASSLSQGAGEQYF.

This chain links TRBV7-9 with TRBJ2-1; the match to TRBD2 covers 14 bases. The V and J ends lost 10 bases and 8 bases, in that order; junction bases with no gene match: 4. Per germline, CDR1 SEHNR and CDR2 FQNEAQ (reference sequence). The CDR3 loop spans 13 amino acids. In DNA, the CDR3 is TGTGCCACGGGACTAGCGGGAGCAGATGAGCAGTTCTTC. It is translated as CATGLAGADEQFF.

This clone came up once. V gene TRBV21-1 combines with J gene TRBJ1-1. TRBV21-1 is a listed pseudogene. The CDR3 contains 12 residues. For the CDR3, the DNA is TGTGCCAGCAGCCCCCGGGGGGGGGAAGCTTTCTTT. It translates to CASSPRGGEAFF.

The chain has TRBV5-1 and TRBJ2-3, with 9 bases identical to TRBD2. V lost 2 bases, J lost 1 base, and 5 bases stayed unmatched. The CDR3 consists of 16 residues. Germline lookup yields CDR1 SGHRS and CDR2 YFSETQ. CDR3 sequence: CASSLQAGGGTDTQYF. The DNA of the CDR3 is TGCGCCAGCAGCTTACAGGCGGGAGGGGGCACAGATACGCAGTATTTT. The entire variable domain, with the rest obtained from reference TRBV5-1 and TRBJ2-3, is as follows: KAGVTQTPRYLIKTRGQQVTLSCSPISGHRSVSWYQQTPGQGLQFLFEYFSETQRNKGNFPGRFSGRQFSNSRSEMNVSTLELGDSALYLCASSLQAGGGTDTQYFGPGTRLTVL.

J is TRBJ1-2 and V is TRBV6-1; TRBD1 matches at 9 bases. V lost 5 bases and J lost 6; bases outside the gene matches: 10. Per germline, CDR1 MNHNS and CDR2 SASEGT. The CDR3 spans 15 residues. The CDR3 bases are TGTGCCAGCAGTTTGGATTGGACAGGGGCGGATGGCTACACCTTC. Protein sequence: CASSLDWTGADGYTF.

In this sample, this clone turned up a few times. The CDR3 reads CASSLQTELNTEAFF. CDR3 bases: TGTGCCAGCTCCCTACAGACAGAGCTTAACACTGAAGCTTTCTTT. The rearrangement uses TRBV18 and TRBJ1-1, with D possibly being TRBD1 (5 bases). Germline values: CDR1 KGHSH, CDR2 LQKENI. The ends were cut back, 6 bases at V and 2 bases at J, with 16 bases in the middle. The CDR3 loop spans 15 amino acids.

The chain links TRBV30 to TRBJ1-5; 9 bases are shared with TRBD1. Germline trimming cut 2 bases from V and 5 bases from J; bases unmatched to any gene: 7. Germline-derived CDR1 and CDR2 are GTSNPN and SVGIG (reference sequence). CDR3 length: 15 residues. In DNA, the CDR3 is TGTGCCTGGAGTACCGGGACAGGGTGGTATCAGCCCCAGCATTTT. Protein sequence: CAWSTGTGWYQPQHF.

CDR3 protein: CASSLGEETQYF. The CDR3, as DNA: TGTGCCAGCTCCCTGGGCGAAGAGACCCAGTACTTC. The chain employs TRBV18 and TRBJ2-5; D not certain. The CDR3 contains 12 residues. Deletions cut 6 bases from V and 3 bases from J, with 8 bases between. Looked up from germline, CDR1 is KGHSH and CDR2 is LQKENI.